This entry features one T cell receptor (beta chain) sequence. This entry belongs to a study of glioma-infiltrating T cells after dendritic cell vaccination. Whole-study context: Between about 2002 and 2013, patients got autologous tumor lysate-pulsed dendritic cell vaccines.

Per germline, CDR1 MNHEY and CDR2 SVGAGI. V dropped 0 bases and J dropped 7 bases, with 6 bases sitting between them. This CDR3 region has 13 residues. No glioblastoma patient carried an isocitrate dehydrogenase mutation. Data came from immunoSEQ multiplex PCR; TCRdb stores just in-frame clones and leaves some out. The data contain about 96,000 clones, 70% to 80% of them seen just once; the ten biggest clones take up 5.5% to 7%. V and J are TRBV6-5 and TRBJ1-4, with D perhaps matching TRBD1 (5 bases). The material sequenced was blood, taken before dendritic cell vaccination. The receptor was derived from a human donor with glioblastoma. This CDR3 is CASSYSGAEKLFF. For the CDR3, the DNA is TGTGCCAGCAGTTACTCAGGGGCTGAAAAACTGTTTTTT.